The rows below give T cell receptor beta chains drawn from one sample of a study of control samples from healthy donors and cancer patients. TCRdb's table, derived via immunoSEQ multiplex PCR, lists solely in-frame clones and lacks some. The table shows about 120,000 clones, with more than 80% occurring only once. The sample comprised blood. The source is a man aged 45-60 years in good health. Both conserved end residues are part of each CDR3. Fields, in order: CDR3 protein, V gene, J gene.

CDR3aa: CASSYGRDSIRAFF
v_gene: TRBV6-5
j_gene: TRBJ1-1

CDR3aa: CASSSIGELFF
v_gene: TRBV18
j_gene: TRBJ2-2

CDR3aa: CSVDDGVGAKNIQYF
v_gene: TRBV29-1
j_gene: TRBJ2-4

CDR3aa: CASSKYFGQGEGDGYTF
v_gene: TRBV7-2
j_gene: TRBJ1-2

CDR3aa: CASSRTGTGELFF
v_gene: TRBV5-4
j_gene: TRBJ2-2

CDR3aa: CASSIAGGSYEQYF
v_gene: TRBV19
j_gene: TRBJ2-7

CDR3aa: CASSELPGQGGYTF
v_gene: TRBV10-2
j_gene: TRBJ1-2

CDR3aa: CASSQGWGAGYEQYF
v_gene: TRBV4-3
j_gene: TRBJ2-7

CDR3aa: CASSVSQGRNGELFF
v_gene: TRBV10-2
j_gene: TRBJ2-2

CDR3aa: CASSTQTRGGLNTEAFF
v_gene: TRBV5-1
j_gene: TRBJ1-1

CDR3aa: CAWSTGTRAVEQFF
v_gene: TRBV30
j_gene: TRBJ2-1

CDR3aa: CAISLQGSETEAFF
v_gene: TRBV10-3
j_gene: TRBJ1-1

CDR3aa: CASSQGLESGWRTQYF
v_gene: TRBV4-3
j_gene: TRBJ2-3

CDR3aa: CASTDRGQGEQYF
v_gene: TRBV19
j_gene: TRBJ2-7

CDR3aa: CASKMAGFGSPLHF
v_gene: TRBV28
j_gene: TRBJ1-6

CDR3aa: CASSPGQTFTDTQYF
v_gene: TRBV5-1
j_gene: TRBJ2-3

CDR3aa: CASSLARGGSPLHF
v_gene: TRBV7-6
j_gene: TRBJ1-6

CDR3aa: CASSPGTSGFQETQYF
v_gene: TRBV7-7
j_gene: TRBJ2-5

CDR3aa: CATSGTEAFF
v_gene: TRBV12-3/TRBV12-4
j_gene: TRBJ1-1

CDR3aa: CASNERAGGTEAFF
v_gene: TRBV27
j_gene: TRBJ1-1

CDR3aa: CASSPPRGGANEKLFF
v_gene: TRBV18
j_gene: TRBJ1-4

CDR3aa: CASRGQGGGNTEAFF
v_gene: TRBV6-5
j_gene: TRBJ1-1

CDR3aa: CASSLVSGSSYEQYF
v_gene: TRBV5-1
j_gene: TRBJ2-7

CDR3aa: CASSQDTSGYAYEQYF
v_gene: TRBV4-2
j_gene: TRBJ2-7

CDR3aa: CASSGQAGEETQYF
v_gene: TRBV5-1
j_gene: TRBJ2-5

CDR3aa: CASSREPALSGTDTQYF
v_gene: TRBV5-1
j_gene: TRBJ2-3

CDR3aa: CASSPPPVLLGNTIYF
v_gene: TRBV19
j_gene: TRBJ1-3

CDR3aa: CASSLDVQETQYF
v_gene: TRBV7-9
j_gene: TRBJ2-5

CDR3aa: CASSFSRQGNQPQHF
v_gene: TRBV28
j_gene: TRBJ1-5

CDR3aa: CASSRLPNEKLFF
v_gene: TRBV19
j_gene: TRBJ1-4

CDR3aa: CASSPGQNQPQHF
v_gene: TRBV5-6
j_gene: TRBJ1-5

CDR3aa: CAWWRGGHYNEQFF
v_gene: TRBV30
j_gene: TRBJ2-1

CDR3aa: CASSLASGLAYNEQFF
v_gene: TRBV5-1
j_gene: TRBJ2-1

CDR3aa: CASSYEETQYF
v_gene: TRBV9
j_gene: TRBJ2-5

CDR3aa: CASSFDRGLGVNTEAFF
v_gene: TRBV5-1
j_gene: TRBJ1-1

CDR3aa: CASSTQETQYF
v_gene: TRBV3-1/TRBV3-2
j_gene: TRBJ2-5

CDR3aa: CASSRLAGAANEQFF
v_gene: TRBV28
j_gene: TRBJ2-1

CDR3aa: CASSPQTGYQFF
v_gene: TRBV3-1/TRBV3-2
j_gene: TRBJ2-1

CDR3aa: CASSDWVGTEAFF
v_gene: TRBV6-1
j_gene: TRBJ1-1

CDR3aa: CASRRTGRTEAFF
v_gene: TRBV6-5
j_gene: TRBJ1-1

CDR3aa: CASSLSGGETQYF
v_gene: TRBV19
j_gene: TRBJ2-5

CDR3aa: CASSEALGTGSTDTQYF
v_gene: TRBV6-1
j_gene: TRBJ2-3

CDR3aa: CASSSTGPTRAFF
v_gene: TRBV7-8
j_gene: TRBJ1-1

CDR3aa: CASSQDNARSSYNSPLHF
v_gene: TRBV4-2
j_gene: TRBJ1-6

CDR3aa: CAISARTGAGYTF
v_gene: TRBV10-3
j_gene: TRBJ1-2

CDR3aa: CASSQYSGGAEAFF
v_gene: TRBV3-1/TRBV3-2
j_gene: TRBJ1-1

CDR3aa: CASSAGPQGNSPLHF
v_gene: TRBV2
j_gene: TRBJ1-6

CDR3aa: CAISESPGNTEAFF
v_gene: TRBV10-3
j_gene: TRBJ1-1

CDR3aa: CASSSSAGGELFF
v_gene: TRBV7-2
j_gene: TRBJ2-2

CDR3aa: CATRGPQETQYF
v_gene: TRBV24-1
j_gene: TRBJ2-5

CDR3aa: CASRPNPGQGFQETQYF
v_gene: TRBV25-1
j_gene: TRBJ2-5

CDR3aa: CSASGHNEQFF
v_gene: TRBV20-1
j_gene: TRBJ2-1

CDR3aa: CASSHRPLNEKLFF
v_gene: TRBV3-1/TRBV3-2
j_gene: TRBJ1-4

CDR3aa: CASTGQGTTNEKLFF
v_gene: TRBV2
j_gene: TRBJ1-4

CDR3aa: CASSPQMNTEAFF
v_gene: TRBV11-2
j_gene: TRBJ1-1